Listed here are 21 T cell receptor beta chains from one sample, sequenced in a study of blood T cell repertoires in COVID-19. The table came from immunoSEQ multiplex PCR; TCRdb's copy has only in-frame clones and leaves some out. This sample has tens of thousands of clones; about 86% occur once, and the top ten carry under 50%. Sequencing input: peripheral blood. The receptors stem from a woman older than 75 with active or convalescent COVID-19.

The chain couples TRBV29-1 to TRBJ2-3, with D perhaps matching TRBD2 (7 bases). The germline V gene has CDR1 SQVTM and CDR2 ANQGSEA. The V gene lost 1 base and the J gene lost 4 bases, with 15 bases spanning the gap. This CDR3 is built from 15 residues. This CDR3 reads CSVEVGAGVADTQYF. The CDR3, as DNA: TGCAGCGTTGAAGTGGGGGCGGGAGTAGCAGATACGCAGTATTTT.

The CDR3 spells CASSLGGFLAVKETQYF. The CDR3, as DNA: TGTGCCAGCAGCTTAGGCGGTTTCCTAGCGGTGAAAGAGACCCAGTACTTC. J is TRBJ2-5 and V is TRBV7-2, with 7 nucleotides matching TRBD2. Trimming took 1 base from V and 3 from J; bases not matched to a gene: 11. Germline-derived CDR1 and CDR2 are SGHTA and FQGNSA. The CDR3 length is 17 residues. Supplemented by reference TRBV7-2 and TRBJ2-5, the full variable domain reads GAGVSQSPSNKVTEKGKDVELRCDPISGHTALYWYRQSLGQGLEFLIYFQGNSAPDKSGLPSDRFSAERTGGSVSTLTIQRTQQEDSAVYLCASSLGGFLAVKETQYFGPGTRLLVL.

This CDR3 is CASSFSISEQYF. The CDR3 coding sequence is TGTGCCAGCAGCTTCTCCATCAGCGAGCAGTACTTC. The rearrangement links TRBV7-9 to TRBJ2-7; unclear D gene. V lost 3 bases and J 6 bases, leaving 9 bases between the germline ends. The CDR3 loop spans 12 amino acids. CDR1 SEHNR and CDR2 FQNEAQ come from the germline V gene (reference sequence).

The chain combines TRBV11-2 with TRBJ1-2; TRBD1 aligns across 10 bases. The junction had 7 bases not matched to a gene; V was cut back by 0 bases and J by 9 bases. Germline V gene lookup returns CDR1 SGHAT and CDR2 FQNNGV. The CDR3 consists of 15 residues. The CDR3 region has the DNA TGTGCCAGCAGCTTAGATGAGGGACAGGGGTTGAGCTACACCTTC. Its translation: CASSLDEGQGLSYTF.

The chain uses TRBV29-1 and TRBJ2-3; D uncertain. From germline, CDR1 is SQVTM and CDR2 ANQGSEA. The V gene lost 7 bases and the J gene lost 6 bases, with 11 bases spanning the gap. The CDR3 covers 11 residues. The CDR3: CSATAWDTQYF. CDR3 nucleotide sequence: TGCAGCGCCACAGCATGGGATACGCAGTATTTT.

J is TRBJ2-5 and V is TRBV28, with a possible D match to TRBD2 (6 bases). The CDR3 extends over 15 amino acids. Trimming stripped 2 bases from V and 7 bases from J, with 17 bases between. Germline V gene sequence: CDR1 MDHEN, CDR2 SYDVKM. The CDR3: CASSLEGGRDGTQYF. For the CDR3, the DNA is TGTGCCAGCAGTTTAGAGGGAGGCCGGGATGGGACCCAGTACTTC.

The chain has TRBV6-5 and TRBJ1-5; the D gene is possibly TRBD1 (6 bases). In germline, CDR1 is MNHEY, CDR2 SVGAGI. The CDR3 runs to 15 residues. The V and J ends lost 6 bases and 2 bases respectively, with 14 bases between them. CDR3 DNA: TGTGCCAGCAGCCGCCGACAGGTTCGCAATCAGCCCCAGCATTTT. Amino acids: CASSRRQVRNQPQHF.

The chain is built from TRBV7-9 and TRBJ2-7; 9 nucleotides align to TRBD2. Germline V gene sequence: CDR1 SEHNR, CDR2 FQNEAQ (reference sequence). The V gene end was trimmed by 1 base and the J gene end by 3 bases; junction bases not matched to a gene: 1. CDR3 length: 14 residues. The CDR3 DNA reads as TGTGCCAGCAGCTTAGGAGCGGGAGGCTACGAGCAGTACTTC. It specifies CASSLGAGGYEQYF.

The chain links TRBV9 to TRBJ2-3; D is perhaps TRBD2 (6 bases). V was clipped by 5 bases and J by 8 bases, with 9 bases between them. Germline V gives CDR1 SGDLS, CDR2 YYNGEE. The CDR3 loop spans 11 amino acids. The CDR3 spells CASSEEGTQYF. CDR3 sequence (DNA): TGTGCCAGCAGTGAGGAGGGTACGCAGTATTTT.

The V call is TRBV2, the J call TRBJ2-3; D ambiguous. This CDR3 has 13 amino acids. The germline V gene has CDR1 SNHLY and CDR2 FYNNEI. Trimming pared 5 bases from V and 2 bases from J, leaving 8 bases between. The CDR3 nucleotides are TGTGCCAGCAGTCCCAGTATCACAGATACGCAGTATTTT. Amino acid sequence: CASSPSITDTQYF.

The sample holds one count of this clone. The chain is built from TRBV7-8 and TRBJ2-7, with D possibly being TRBD1 (5 bases). This CDR3 has 14 amino acids. From germline, CDR1 is SGHVS and CDR2 FQNEAQ. Trimming took off 0 bases at V and 3 bases at J, with 9 bases between the two ends. Here the CDR3 DNA reads TGTGCCAGCAGCTTAGCCCTACAGGACTACGAGCAGTACTTC. This translates into CASSLALQDYEQYF.

Here the CDR3 DNA reads TGTGCCAGCAGCAAAGCCCAGGGACAGGCCACTGAAGCTTTCTTT. Its translation is CASSKAQGQATEAFF. V and J are TRBV28 and TRBJ1-1; 8 nucleotides align to TRBD1. Germline CDR1 is MDHEN and CDR2 is SYDVKM. V trimming: 6 bases; J trimming: 4 bases; junction bases outside the gene matches: 10. This CDR3 region has 15 residues.

The chain joins TRBV5-1 to TRBJ2-7; 7 nucleotides align to TRBD2. In germline, CDR1 is SGHRS, CDR2 YFSETQ. V trimming: 1 base; J trimming: 4 bases; junction bases outside the gene matches: 5. The CDR3 loop spans 14 amino acids. In nucleotides, the CDR3 is TGCGCCAGCAGCTTGACCCTAGCGGCGTACGAGCAGTACTTC. Protein: CASSLTLAAYEQYF. The full variable domain, with the rest looked up from reference TRBV5-1 and TRBJ2-7, is KAGVTQTPRYLIKTRGQQVTLSCSPISGHRSVSWYQQTPGQGLQFLFEYFSETQRNKGNFPGRFSGRQFSNSRSEMNVSTLELGDSALYLCASSLTLAAYEQYFGPGTRLTVT.

The CDR3 loop reads CASSPNSGGTSGYTF. In DNA, the CDR3 is TGTGCCAGCAGCCCCAACTCAGGGGGGACATCTGGCTACACCTTC. The chain recombines TRBV6-5 with TRBJ1-2; 7 positions match TRBD1. The junction had 14 bases not matched to a gene; V was cut back by 6 bases and J by 7 bases. The germline CDR1 and CDR2 sequences are MNHEY and SVGAGI. The CDR3 is 15 amino acids.

This sequence joins TRBV3-1 (or the pseudogene TRBV3-2) and TRBJ2-3; 8 positions match TRBD1. J was trimmed by 3 bases and V by 1 base; bases with no gene match: 3. CDR3 length: 15 residues. Germline CDR1 reads LGHDT; CDR2 reads YNNKEL (reference sequence). CDR3 amino acids: CASSQVGTGTDTQYF. DNA of the CDR3: TGTGCCAGCAGCCAAGTCGGGACAGGAACAGATACGCAGTATTTT.

The chain links TRBV19 to TRBJ1-2, with 7 bases aligning to TRBD1. Germline-derived CDR1 and CDR2 are LNHDA and SQIVND (reference sequence). V lost 1 base, J lost 3 bases, and 5 bases stayed unmatched. This CDR3 comprises 15 residues. CDR3 DNA sequence: TGTGCCAGTAGTATAGGTGTCGACAGGGACTATGGCTACACCTTC. Its protein product is CASSIGVDRDYGYTF.

The genes are TRBV28 and TRBJ1-3, with D tentatively TRBD1 (5 bases). The length of the CDR3 is 14 residues. Germline V CDR1 and CDR2: MDHEN, SYDVKM. Deletions cut 5 bases from V and 1 base from J, with 9 bases between. The CDR3 DNA is TGTGCCAGCAGTCAGGGATCGTCTGGAAACACCATATATTTT. It specifies CASSQGSSGNTIYF.

The chain has TRBV10-3 and TRBJ1-2; D perhaps matches TRBD1 (6 bases). The CDR3 length is 14 residues. Germline lookup yields CDR1 ENHRY and CDR2 SYGVKD. V was clipped by 7 bases and J by 2 bases, with 14 bases between them. Here the CDR3 DNA reads TGTGCCATCAAAATGGACAGCTTGAACTATGGCTACACCTTC. Translating it yields CAIKMDSLNYGYTF.

The chain employs TRBV10-3 and TRBJ1-1; a weak D match, TRBD1 (6 bases). The germline CDR1 and CDR2 sequences are ENHRY and SYGVKD. V was cut by 6 bases and J by 5 bases, with 10 bases left in between. The CDR3 totals 12 residues. The CDR3, as DNA: TGTGCCATCAGAACACAGGGAACTGAAGCTTTCTTT. It encodes CAIRTQGTEAFF.

This clone was counted between two and nine times. The V gene is TRBV6-2 or TRBV6-3, the J gene TRBJ1-1; D remains ambiguous. V was cut by 5 bases and J by 10 bases, with 17 bases left in between. Germline-derived CDR1 and CDR2 are MNHEY and SVGEGT. This CDR3 has 13 amino acids. CDR3 loop: CASSAGPGLLAFF. The DNA for the CDR3 is TGTGCCAGCAGTGCGGGTCCGGGATTGCTAGCTTTCTTT.

The chain carries TRBV21-1 and TRBJ2-6; the table's D gene call, TRBD2, was not cross checked with the DNA. TRBV21-1 is flagged as a pseudogene. The CDR3 has 17 amino acids. The CDR3 DNA sequence: TGTGCCAGCAGCAAAGCAGCAGACTTCTCTGGGGCCAACGTCCTGACTTTC. This translates into CASSKAADFSGANVLTF.